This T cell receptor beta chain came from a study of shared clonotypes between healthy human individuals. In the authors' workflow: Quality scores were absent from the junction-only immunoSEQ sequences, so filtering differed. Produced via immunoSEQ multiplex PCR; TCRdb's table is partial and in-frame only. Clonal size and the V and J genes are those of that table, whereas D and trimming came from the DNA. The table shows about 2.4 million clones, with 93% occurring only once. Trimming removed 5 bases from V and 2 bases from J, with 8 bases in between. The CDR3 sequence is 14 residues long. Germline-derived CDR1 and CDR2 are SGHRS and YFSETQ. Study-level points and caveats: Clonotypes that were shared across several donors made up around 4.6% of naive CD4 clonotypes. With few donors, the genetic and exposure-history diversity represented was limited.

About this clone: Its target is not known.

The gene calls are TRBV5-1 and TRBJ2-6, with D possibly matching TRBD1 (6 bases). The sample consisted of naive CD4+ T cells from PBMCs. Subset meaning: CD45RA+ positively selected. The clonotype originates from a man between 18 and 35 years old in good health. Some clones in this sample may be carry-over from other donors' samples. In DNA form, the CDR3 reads TGCGCCAGCAGAGAGGGGGCTGGGGCCAACGTCCTGACTTTC. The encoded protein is CASREGAGANVLTF.